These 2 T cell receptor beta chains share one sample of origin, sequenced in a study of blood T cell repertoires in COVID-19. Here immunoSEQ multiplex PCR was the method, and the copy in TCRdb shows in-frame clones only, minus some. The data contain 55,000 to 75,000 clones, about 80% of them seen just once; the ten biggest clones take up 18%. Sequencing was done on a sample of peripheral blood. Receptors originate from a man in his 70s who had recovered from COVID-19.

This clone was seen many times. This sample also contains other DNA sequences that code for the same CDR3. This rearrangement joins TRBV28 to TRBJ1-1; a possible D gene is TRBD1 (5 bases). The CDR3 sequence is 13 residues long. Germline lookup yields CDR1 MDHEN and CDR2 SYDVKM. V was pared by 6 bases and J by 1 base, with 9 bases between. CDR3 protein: CASRPRENTEAFF. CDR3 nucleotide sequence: TGTGCCAGCAGGCCCAGGGAGAACACTGAAGCTTTCTTT.

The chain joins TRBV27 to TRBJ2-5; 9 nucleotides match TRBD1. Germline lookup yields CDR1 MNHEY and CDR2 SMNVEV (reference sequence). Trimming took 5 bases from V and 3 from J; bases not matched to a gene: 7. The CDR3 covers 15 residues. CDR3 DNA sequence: TGTGCCAGCAGTATACCGGGACAGGGAAAAGAGACCCAGTACTTC. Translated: CASSIPGQGKETQYF.